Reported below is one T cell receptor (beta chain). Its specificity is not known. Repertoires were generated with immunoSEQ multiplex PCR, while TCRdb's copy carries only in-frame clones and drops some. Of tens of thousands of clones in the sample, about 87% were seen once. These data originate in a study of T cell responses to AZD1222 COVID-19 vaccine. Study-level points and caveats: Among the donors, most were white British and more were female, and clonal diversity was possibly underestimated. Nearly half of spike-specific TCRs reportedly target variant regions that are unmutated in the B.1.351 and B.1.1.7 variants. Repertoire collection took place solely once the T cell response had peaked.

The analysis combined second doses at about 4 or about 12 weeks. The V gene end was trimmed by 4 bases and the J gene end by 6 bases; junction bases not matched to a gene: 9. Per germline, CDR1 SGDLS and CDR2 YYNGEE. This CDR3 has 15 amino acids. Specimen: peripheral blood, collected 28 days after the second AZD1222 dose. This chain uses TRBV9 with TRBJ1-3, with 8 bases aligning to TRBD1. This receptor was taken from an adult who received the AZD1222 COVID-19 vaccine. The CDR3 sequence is CASSPRQGIENTIYF. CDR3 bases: TGTGCCAGCAGCCCCCGACAGGGGATCGAAAACACCATATATTTT.